The entry that follows covers one T cell receptor (beta chain) sequence. Its target is not known. One end of the junction is discordant with germline, which a read error may explain. Axillary draining lymph nodes of breast cancer patients supplied the node samples. The CDR3 covers 12 residues. Germline CDR1 reads SGHDT; CDR2 reads YYEEEE. These data are taken from a study of breast tumors, draining lymph nodes, adjacent tissues. Study-wide results and limits: Findings are consistent with lymph node origin and intratumoral expansion of most tumor T cells. Tumor TCR diversity was below lymph nodes but above nontumor tissue. That most tumor T cells come from lymph nodes remained unproven.

TCRdb ran MiXCR on the multiplex PCR reads and lists one entry per CDR3 protein. The repertoire has about 89,000 distinct CDR3 sequences, 25% to 35% of them found once; the top ten carry 8% to 9%. The sequenced material came from axillary lymph node tissue. The gene calls are TRBV5-6 and TRBJ1-2; TRBD1 is a possible D gene (5 bases). This sequence was found in a female donor with breast cancer. Some clones in this sample may be carry-over from other donors' samples. This CDR3 reads CASGAENSGYTF. CDR3 DNA sequence: TGTGCCAGCGGGGCAGAGAACTCTGGCTACACCTTC.